The 27 T cell receptor beta chains listed next were all sequenced from one sample in a study of blood T cell repertoires in COVID-19. Sequencing used immunoSEQ multiplex PCR; TCRdb keeps in-frame clones, though not all of them. The sample lists about 250,000 clones, 85% to 90% seen once, with 15% to 17% in the top ten. Sequenced: PBMCs or T cells enriched from blood (not recorded which). The receptors originated from a man between 18 and 35 years old who had recovered from COVID-19.

The J gene is TRBJ1-6, the V gene TRBV7-8; perhaps TRBD1 as D (6 bases). Germline lookup yields CDR1 SGHVS and CDR2 FQNEAQ. V lost 5 bases and J lost 6, with 14 bases in between. The CDR3 loop spans 15 amino acids. The CDR3 protein is CASSQGQLTNSPLHF. In DNA form, the CDR3 reads TGTGCCAGCAGCCAAGGACAGCTGACTAATTCACCCCTCCACTTT.

This chain connects TRBV27 to TRBJ2-7; the match to TRBD1 covers 7 bases. CDR3 length: 15 amino acids. J was trimmed by 3 bases and V by 5 bases; bases with no gene match: 10. Germline V gives CDR1 MNHEY, CDR2 SMNVEV (reference sequence). The CDR3 sequence is CASSHGQVGGYEQYF. CDR3 DNA sequence: TGTGCCAGCAGTCACGGACAGGTAGGAGGCTACGAGCAGTACTTC.

The chain joins TRBV5-1 to TRBJ2-7, with 10 nucleotides matching TRBD1. The CDR3 consists of 14 residues. Per the germline V gene, CDR1 is SGHRS and CDR2 is YFSETQ. V dropped 4 bases and J dropped 2; count of bases not matched to a gene: 3. The CDR3 spells CASSMGTGAYEQYF. In DNA form, the CDR3 reads TGCGCCAGCAGCATGGGGACAGGGGCCTACGAGCAGTACTTC. Full variable domain (outside the CDR3, taken from reference TRBV5-1 and TRBJ2-7): KAGVTQTPRYLIKTRGQQVTLSCSPISGHRSVSWYQQTPGQGLQFLFEYFSETQRNKGNFPGRFSGRQFSNSRSEMNVSTLELGDSALYLCASSMGTGAYEQYFGPGTRLTVT.

This clone was seen once. The chain joins TRBV18 to TRBJ2-7; 8 bases are a match to TRBD2. With V trimmed by 6 bases and J by 2 bases, 6 bases remained unmatched. From germline, CDR1 is KGHSH and CDR2 LQKENI. This CDR3 is built from 14 residues. In DNA, the CDR3 is TGTGCCAGCTCCGCCCGGGAGGGAACCTACGAGCAGTACTTC. It translates to CASSAREGTYEQYF.

The rearrangement uses TRBV19 and TRBJ2-2, with TRBD1 as a possible D gene (5 bases). Trimming left V 8 bases short and J 5 bases short, with 9 bases between. CDR3 size: 12 residues. Per germline, CDR1 LNHDA and CDR2 SQIVND (reference sequence). The CDR3 here is CASYQGTGELFF. The CDR3, as DNA: TGTGCCAGTTACCAGGGTACCGGGGAGCTGTTTTTT. Looking up the rest from reference TRBV19 and TRBJ2-2 gives the full variable domain: DGGITQSPKYLFRKEGQNVTLSCEQNLNHDAMYWYRQDPGQGLRLIYYSQIVNDFQKGDIAEGYSVSREKKESFPLTVTSAQKNPTAFYLCASYQGTGELFFGEGSRLTVL.

This chain links TRBV11-3 with TRBJ2-5, with TRBD1 matching 9 bases. Germline V lookup: CDR1 SGHNT, CDR2 YENEEA. Trimming removed 5 bases from V and 5 bases from J; junction bases left unmatched: 12. The CDR3 contains 16 residues. CDR3 protein: CASSPLLQGARETQYF. Here the CDR3 DNA reads TGTGCCAGCAGCCCACTCCTACAGGGGGCTAGGGAGACCCAGTACTTC.

The genes are TRBV21-1 and TRBJ2-7; the table's D call of TRBD2 was not tested on the DNA. TRBV21-1 is a pseudogene locus. The CDR3 extends over 19 amino acids. The CDR3 DNA follows: TGTGCCAGCAGCAAAGTAGCCCCGAGGGCCCAGGTCTCAATCTACGAGCAGTACTTC. Protein product: CASSKVAPRAQVSIYEQYF.

V usage is TRBV2 and J usage is TRBJ2-3; D not certain. Germline values: CDR1 SNHLY, CDR2 FYNNEI. The length of the CDR3 is 13 residues. The germline V and J ends were trimmed by 6 bases and 2 bases, with 9 bases remaining between them. CDR3 bases: TGTGCCAGCAGAGTGTGGGCCACAGATACGCAGTATTTT. Its protein product is CASRVWATDTQYF.

This clone was detected only once. The chain employs TRBV5-1 and TRBJ1-2, with D possibly TRBD1 on 5 matching bases. The germline V gene has CDR1 SGHRS and CDR2 YFSETQ. The CDR3 covers 14 residues. V was trimmed by 0 bases and J by 4 bases, leaving 10 bases between them. The CDR3 protein is CASSLVGRVYGYTF. The CDR3 DNA follows: TGCGCCAGCAGCTTGGTGGGCAGGGTCTATGGCTACACCTTC.

The rearrangement links TRBV19 to TRBJ2-7; weak D call: TRBD1 (5 bases). The V end lost 4 bases, the J end lost 0 bases, and 10 bases lay between the germline ends. The germline V gene encodes CDR1 LNHDA and CDR2 SQIVND (reference sequence). This CDR3 is 14 amino acids long. The CDR3, as DNA: TGTGCCAGTAGTAACAGGCTGAGCTCCTACGAGCAGTACTTC. As protein: CASSNRLSSYEQYF.

The rearrangement uses TRBV5-4 and TRBJ2-7; 9 bases are shared with TRBD2. This CDR3 is 16 amino acids long. Germline lookup yields CDR1 SGHNT and CDR2 YYREEE (reference sequence). Losses at the gene ends were 4 bases for V and 4 bases for J; bases not matched to a gene: 12. CDR3 DNA: TGTGCCAGCAGCCGAGGAGAGACTAGCGGAGAGTACGAGCAGTACTTC. Encoded protein: CASSRGETSGEYEQYF.

V is TRBV9 and J is TRBJ2-7; D might be TRBD1 (5 bases). CDR3 length: 12 amino acids. Looked up from germline, CDR1 is SGDLS and CDR2 is YYNGEE. V was cut by 4 bases and J by 7 bases, with 12 bases left in between. CDR3 DNA sequence: TGTGCCAGCAGCCCAGTCCAGGGAGAGCAGTACTTC. This codes for CASSPVQGEQYF.

This clone was seen only once. This chain uses TRBV30 with TRBJ1-2; D is ambiguous. V lost 4 bases, J lost 4 bases, and 22 bases lay in between. The length of the CDR3 is 16 residues. Per the germline V gene, CDR1 is GTSNPN and CDR2 is SVGIG (reference sequence). CDR3 residues: CAWNGRELAKGYGYTF. CDR3 in DNA: TGTGCCTGGAATGGCCGGGAGCTTGCTAAGGGCTATGGCTACACCTTC.

This chain connects TRBV7-9 to TRBJ1-2; D perhaps matches TRBD1 (5 bases). Trimming shortened V by 1 base and J by 7 bases, and 19 bases separated the two germline ends. Per the germline V gene, CDR1 is SEHNR and CDR2 is FQNEAQ (reference sequence). The CDR3 has 16 residues. The CDR3 loop is CASSLDQGPGGTGYTF. CDR3 DNA sequence: TGTGCCAGCAGCTTAGATCAGGGACCGGGAGGAACTGGCTACACCTTC.

The chain uses TRBV7-9 and TRBJ2-3, with TRBD2 matching 9 bases. V dropped 11 bases and J dropped 1; count of bases not matched to a gene: 13. CDR3 size: 16 residues. Germline CDR1 and CDR2: SEHNR and FQNEAQ (reference sequence). Written as DNA, the CDR3 is TGTGCCGGAGGTAGCGGGAGTAATGTGGGCACAGATACGCAGTATTTT. This gives the protein CAGGSGSNVGTDTQYF.

The chain combines TRBV5-1 with TRBJ2-3; D might be TRBD1 (5 bases). In germline, CDR1 is SGHRS, CDR2 YFSETQ. The CDR3 length is 15 residues. Deletions cut 2 bases from V and 5 bases from J, with 15 bases between. CDR3 nucleotides: TGCGCCAGCAGCTTTAGAAGGGTCCAGGGAGATACGCAGTATTTT. Translated: CASSFRRVQGDTQYF.

The chain employs TRBV28 and TRBJ1-1, with 7 bases lining up with TRBD1. CDR3 length: 14 amino acids. Germline lookup yields CDR1 MDHEN and CDR2 SYDVKM. J was trimmed by 1 base and V by 8 bases; bases with no gene match: 7. CDR3 loop: CASWTGTANTEAFF. The CDR3 DNA sequence: TGTGCCAGCTGGACCGGGACAGCGAACACTGAAGCTTTCTTT.

This sequence joins TRBV3-1 (or the pseudogene TRBV3-2) and TRBJ1-1; 7 positions agree with TRBD1. V shed 1 base, J shed 0 bases, and the junction held 11 bases outside the gene matches. The CDR3 length is 18 residues. Germline-derived CDR1 and CDR2 are LGHDT and YNNKEL (reference sequence). CDR3: CASSQGQGSVWVNTEAFF. The CDR3 DNA reads as TGTGCCAGCAGCCAAGGACAGGGCAGCGTTTGGGTGAACACTGAAGCTTTCTTT.

The genes are TRBV5-4 and TRBJ2-1; the D is unclear. V was pared by 1 base and J by 0 bases, with 8 bases between. Germline CDR1 SGHNT, CDR2 YYREEE (reference sequence). The CDR3 length is 15 residues. CDR3 sequence reads: CASSLNPSSYNEQFF. CDR3 nucleotides: TGTGCCAGCAGCTTGAATCCGAGCTCCTACAATGAGCAGTTCTTC.

The chain links TRBV29-1 to TRBJ2-2; possible D gene TRBD1, 5 bases. Germline V gene sequence: CDR1 SQVTM, CDR2 ANQGSEA. The CDR3 is 12 amino acids. V lost 6 bases and J 4 bases, leaving 9 bases between the germline ends. The CDR3 nucleotides read TGCAGCGTAGGCAGGGCCACCGGGGAGCTGTTTTTT. Translating gives CSVGRATGELFF.

This sequence joins TRBV6-5 and TRBJ2-7; D not resolved. Germline V CDR1 and CDR2: MNHEY, SVGAGI. The CDR3 sequence is 16 residues long. The V end lost 2 bases, the J end lost 0 bases, and 14 bases lay between the germline ends. CDR3 in DNA: TGTGCCAGCAGTTACGATGGGTTGGGCAGCTCCTACGAGCAGTACTTC. The encoded protein is CASSYDGLGSSYEQYF.

The CDR3 sequence: CASSEFGAGGDEKLFF. CDR3 bases: TGCGCCAGCAGTGAGTTTGGTGCAGGGGGAGATGAAAAACTGTTTTTT. The chain is built from TRBV10-2 and TRBJ1-4; TRBD1 aligns across 7 bases. From germline, CDR1 is WSHSY and CDR2 SAAADI. V shed 1 base, J shed 6 bases, and the junction held 8 bases outside the gene matches. The CDR3 is 16 amino acids.

This clone was recorded once. The chain recombines TRBV2 with TRBJ1-2; the D gene is possibly TRBD1 (6 bases). Germline V CDR1 and CDR2: SNHLY, FYNNEI. The germline V and J ends were trimmed by 6 bases and 4 bases, with 12 bases remaining between them. CDR3 length: 13 residues. CDR3 nucleotide sequence: TGTGCCAGCAGGGCAGGGGAACCCTATGGCTACACCTTC. Translated: CASRAGEPYGYTF. The full variable domain, in which reference TRBV2 and TRBJ1-2 provide the parts outside the CDR3, is EPEVTQTPSHQVTQMGQEVILRCVPISNHLYFYWYRQILGQKVEFLVSFYNNEISEKSEIFDDQFSVERPDGSNFTLKIRSTKLEDSAMYFCASRAGEPYGYTFGSGTRLTVV.

The CDR3 protein is CASTSQGSYEQYF. In nucleotides, the CDR3 is TGTGCCAGCACCTCCCAGGGGTCCTACGAGCAGTACTTC. The rearrangement links TRBV6-5 to TRBJ2-7, with D possibly being TRBD1 (6 bases). The CDR3 is 13 residues long. Trimming stripped 7 bases from V and 1 base from J, with 11 bases between. Germline V gene lookup returns CDR1 MNHEY and CDR2 SVGAGI.

This clone was observed once. This chain joins TRBV7-9 and TRBJ2-7, with a weak D call TRBD1 (5 bases). CDR1 and CDR2 (germline): SEHNR, FQNEAQ (reference sequence). This CDR3 is 12 amino acids long. V gave up 7 bases and J gave up 10 bases, with 17 bases separating them. The CDR3 sequence is CASTKSPQGQYF. CDR3 in DNA: TGTGCCAGCACCAAAAGCCCCCAGGGCCAGTACTTC. The variable domain in full, with the rest retrieved from reference TRBV7-9 and TRBJ2-7, is DTGVSQNPRHKITKRGQNVTFRCDPISEHNRLYWYRQTLGQGPEFLTYFQNEAQLEKSRLLSDRFSAERPKGSFSTLEIQRTEQGDSAMYLCASTKSPQGQYFGPGTRLTVT.

A single count supports this clone. V usage is TRBV7-2 and J usage is TRBJ2-7; tentative D call: TRBD2 (6 bases). The germline V and J ends were trimmed by 4 bases and 4 bases, with 17 bases remaining between them. Germline CDR1 is SGHTA and CDR2 is FQGNSA. CDR3 length: 15 amino acids. The CDR3 coding sequence is TGTGCCAGCAGCTCCACAGCGGGCCGTCAATACGAGCAGTACTTC. Protein sequence: CASSSTAGRQYEQYF. Filled out from reference TRBV7-2 and TRBJ2-7, the complete variable domain reads GAGVSQSPSNKVTEKGKDVELRCDPISGHTALYWYRQSLGQGLEFLIYFQGNSAPDKSGLPSDRFSAERTGGSVSTLTIQRTQQEDSAVYLCASSSTAGRQYEQYFGPGTRLTVT.

The gene calls are TRBV27 and TRBJ1-2, with D hard to call. Trimming removed 5 bases from V and 8 bases from J, with 12 bases in between. This CDR3 has 12 amino acids. CDR1 is MNHEY and CDR2 is SMNVEV in the germline V gene (reference sequence). CDR3 nucleotides: TGTGCCAGCAGTCCCAGCCCGGGAGGCTACACCTTC. Translation: CASSPSPGGYTF.